This TCR beta chain was obtained from a study of cytomegalovirus exposure and HLA in healthy donors. Points from the study as a whole: Overall, approximately 150 TCR beta chains were annotated as cytomegalovirus-associated.

Points on this clone: The antigen is unknown.

Both 60 Vbeta primers and 13 Jbeta primers went into the PCR. Original processing notes: In a later analysis, of some 80 million unique beta chains, some 10 million appeared in at least two donors. Data came from immunoSEQ multiplex PCR; TCRdb stores just in-frame clones and leaves some out. V and J calls and clone size are given by that table; D and trimming were obtained from the DNA. The data hold a few hundred thousand clones, with over 65% observed a single time. Germline CDR1 SEHNR, CDR2 FQNEAQ (reference sequence). CDR3 length: 13 amino acids. With V trimmed by 3 bases and J by 12 bases, 8 bases remained unmatched.

The TCR comes from a man aged 40-55 years in good health and CMV-seronegative. Input material: PBMCs. The genes are TRBV7-9 and TRBJ2-1, with TRBD2 matching over 7 bases. The CDR3 region has the DNA TGTGCCAGCAGCTTCGCTAGCGGCGTAGGGCAGTTCTTC. Its protein product is CASSFASGVGQFF.